Below are 5 T cell receptor beta chains sequenced from a single sample in a study of regulatory T cells in long-lasting Graves disease. Time point here: newly diagnosed GD, antithyroid drugs for less than 3 months. The TCR library was made from RNA that had been extracted from PBMCs in TRIzol. Libraries of TCR beta came from iRepertoire HTBI primers plus Arm-PCR of CDR3 regions. From the multiplex PCR reads, TCRdb called clonotypes with MiXCR, one entry per CDR3 protein. The table includes around 320,000 distinct CDR3 sequences, approximately 15% detected once. These sequences were also reported in another study, on T cells in Graves' hyperthyroidism and ophthalmopathy.

This specimen was peripheral blood mononuclear cells (PBMCs), taken at new diagnosis, from a patient treated with antithyroid drugs. Receptor source: a man aged 40-49 years with Graves disease.

The sample holds many counts of this clonotype. In DNA, the CDR3 is TGCAGTGCTAGAAAACGGGGCAGACAGGGGTTCGGCTACGAGCAGTACTTC. Amino acids: CSARKRGRQGFGYEQYF. The chain uses TRBV20-1 and TRBJ2-7; 8 nucleotides agree with TRBD1. J was trimmed by 3 bases and V by 2 bases; bases with no gene match: 15. This CDR3 has 17 amino acids. Germline V lookup: CDR1 DFQATT, CDR2 SNEGSKA (reference sequence).

This clonotype was observed many times. The chain joins TRBV28 to TRBJ2-5, with D uncertain. The germline gives CDR1 MDHEN, CDR2 SYDVKM. V lost 3 bases and J lost 9, with 11 bases in between. The CDR3 covers 12 residues. The DNA of the CDR3 is TGTGCCAGCAGTTTCGGCCCCTGGGCCCAGTACTTC. Residues: CASSFGPWAQYF.

This clonotype was counted many times. J is TRBJ1-1 and V is TRBV5-1; possibly TRBD1 for D (5 bases). Germline lookup yields CDR1 SGHRS and CDR2 YFSETQ. The V end lost 0 bases, the J end lost 1 base, and 10 bases lay between the germline ends. The CDR3 has 15 residues. In DNA form, the CDR3 reads TGCGCCAGCAGCTTGGACGCACAGGCGAACACTGAAGCTTTCTTT. It codes for CASSLDAQANTEAFF.

The V gene is TRBV6-1, the J gene TRBJ1-3; D is perhaps TRBD1 (5 bases). CDR3 length: 14 amino acids. Trimming stripped 7 bases from V and 4 bases from J, with 14 bases between. The germline V gene has CDR1 MNHNS and CDR2 SASEGT. In nucleotides, the CDR3 is TGTGCCAGCACCGGTCGGACACCGGGAAACACCATATATTTT. Amino acid sequence: CASTGRTPGNTIYF.

This chain uses TRBV6-1 with TRBJ2-7, with D maybe TRBD1 (6 bases). V lost 6 bases and J 1 base, leaving 13 bases between the germline ends. This CDR3 spans 14 amino acids. Looked up from germline, CDR1 is MNHNS and CDR2 is SASEGT. The CDR3 loop reads CASRTRDISYEQYF. Written as DNA, the CDR3 is TGTGCCAGCAGGACCCGGGACATTTCCTACGAGCAGTACTTC.